The clone carrying this TCR beta chain has a handful of counts. Its antigen remains unknown. The sample originates from a study of T-cell memory formation after mild COVID-19. Overall study findings and caveats: Contracting clones from day 15 to 85 had balanced CD4/CD8; later expanders favoured CD4+.

5'RACE primed at constant segments yielded TCR alpha and TCR beta cDNA libraries bearing sample barcodes and UMIs. TCRdb re-derived calls from the 5' RACE reads in MiXCR, one entry per CDR3 protein. The profile shows under 300,000 distinct CDR3 sequences, approximately 9% of them singletons. The CDR3 has 13 residues. The V and J ends lost 4 bases and 3 bases respectively, with 9 bases between them. Germline V CDR1 and CDR2: SGHAT, FQNNGV. The sequence derives from a man between 18 and 35 years old who had mild COVID-19 (a few samples of this study predate the infection). Cell type and time point are not known. The genes are TRBV11-2 and TRBJ1-1; D is ambiguous. Sequences were obtained from PBMCs or a T cell subset sorted from them (not recorded which). The CDR3: CASSYERDTEAFF. CDR3 DNA sequence: TGTGCCAGCAGCTACGAGAGGGACACTGAAGCTTTCTTT.